The 29 T cell receptor beta chains presented below share a single source sample, sequenced in a study of early T cells in non-severe SARS-CoV-2 infection. In TCRdb, the 5' RACE reads were re-called with MiXCR into one record per CDR3 protein. The table records about 89,000 distinct CDR3 sequences, about 15% of them present only once. Material: whole blood. These receptors all come from an adult who was a healthcare worker with PCR-confirmed SARS-CoV-2 infection or an uninfected control (not recorded which).

This clonotype was picked up many times. This sequence joins TRBV13 and TRBJ2-1, with 7 bases fitting TRBD1. CDR1 is PRHDT, CDR2 FYEKMQ, per germline (reference sequence). The CDR3 is 16 residues long. V was clipped by 0 bases and J by 7 bases; unmatched bases: 9. As DNA, the CDR3 is TGTGCCAGCAGCTTAGGGGTTGGACAGGTTAGGAATGAGCAGTTCTTC. This codes for CASSLGVGQVRNEQFF.

This clonotype was picked up a small number of times. This chain uses TRBV3-1 with TRBJ1-2; 7 bases are shared with TRBD1. The CDR3 is made up of 13 amino acids. The germline gives CDR1 LGHDT, CDR2 YNNKEL (reference sequence). V lost 2 bases to trimming and J lost 4 bases; unmatched junction nucleotides: 1. The chain's CDR3 is CASSQRDSYGYTF. As DNA, the CDR3 is TGTGCCAGCAGCCAACGGGACAGCTATGGCTACACCTTC.

This clonotype has a count of ten or more. V usage is TRBV20-1 and J usage is TRBJ1-1, with unresolved D. Per germline, CDR1 DFQATT and CDR2 SNEGSKA (reference sequence). The CDR3 sequence is 12 residues long. The V gene lost 0 bases and the J gene lost 3 bases, with 5 bases spanning the gap. The CDR3 nucleotides read TGCAGTGCTAGAGAGGACTACACTGAAGCTTTCTTT. It yields the protein CSAREDYTEAFF.

The chain carries TRBV29-1 and TRBJ1-1; unclear D gene. The CDR3 has 13 residues. V lost 4 bases and J lost 1, with 10 bases in between. In germline, CDR1 is SQVTM, CDR2 ANQGSEA. CDR3: CSVVVQPNTEAFF. The CDR3 coding sequence is TGCAGCGTTGTTGTACAACCGAACACTGAAGCTTTCTTT.

There are many counts of this clonotype. The chain recombines TRBV7-8 with TRBJ2-4; tentatively, D is TRBD2 (5 bases). The CDR3 is 17 amino acids. V lost 1 base and J 2 bases, leaving 15 bases between the germline ends. Germline V gene data show CDR1 as SGHVS and CDR2 as FQNEAQ. The CDR3 DNA sequence: TGTGCCAGCAGCTTAGGGCGGGCGTTTGGAACCAAAAACATTCAGTACTTC. Translation gives CASSLGRAFGTKNIQYF.

This rearrangement joins TRBV7-8 to TRBJ1-2, with TRBD1 matching 9 bases. Germline values: CDR1 SGHVS, CDR2 FQNEAQ. Trimming removed 5 bases from V and 7 bases from J; junction bases left unmatched: 17. This CDR3 is built from 17 residues. The CDR3 is CASSPRYGRTGAGGYTF. DNA for the CDR3: TGTGCCAGCAGCCCACGCTACGGCAGGACAGGGGCGGGTGGCTACACCTTC.

The chain carries TRBV20-1 and TRBJ2-1; 12 bases map to TRBD1. CDR3 length: 13 amino acids. V shed 5 bases and J 7 bases; nucleotides not matched to a gene: 3. Germline V gives CDR1 DFQATT, CDR2 SNEGSKA (reference sequence). DNA of the CDR3: TGCAGTGCTCTGGGACAGGGGGCAAATGAGCAGTTCTTC. Residues: CSALGQGANEQFF.

This chain links TRBV29-1 with TRBJ1-1; a possible D gene is TRBD1 (5 bases). This CDR3 has 11 amino acids. Per the germline V gene, CDR1 is SQVTM and CDR2 is ANQGSEA. Trimming took off 4 bases at V and 5 bases at J, with 8 bases between the two ends. This chain's CDR3 is CSVAKGTEAFF. The CDR3 region has the DNA TGCAGCGTTGCAAAGGGGACTGAAGCTTTCTTT.

This clonotype appeared a few times. The chain recombines TRBV10-3 with TRBJ1-2; no clear D gene. The germline CDR1 and CDR2 sequences are ENHRY and SYGVKD. V was shortened by 4 bases and J by 5 bases, with 5 bases between the two germline ends. This CDR3 comprises 11 residues. This CDR3 is CAISGVYGYTF. The CDR3 coding sequence is TGTGCCATCAGTGGGGTGTATGGCTACACCTTC.

This clonotype was seen only a few times. The rearrangement uses TRBV4-1 and TRBJ1-3; D is unclear. Germline lookup yields CDR1 MGHRA and CDR2 YSYEKL. V was pared by 1 base and J by 2 bases, with 9 bases between. This CDR3 comprises 15 residues. The CDR3 protein is CASSQASVAGNTIYF. CDR3 DNA: TGCGCCAGCAGCCAAGCTAGCGTAGCTGGAAACACCATATATTTT.

This clonotype was observed many times. The gene calls are TRBV15 and TRBJ1-5; tentatively, D is TRBD1 (6 bases). Germline CDR1 is LNHNV and CDR2 is YYDKDF (reference sequence). This CDR3 spans 16 amino acids. The ends were cut back, 1 base at V and 3 bases at J, with 13 bases in the middle. DNA of the CDR3: TGTGCCACCAGCAGAGGATTTAGACAGGACAATCAGCCCCAGCATTTT. This codes for CATSRGFRQDNQPQHF.

The rearrangement uses TRBV29-1 and TRBJ1-1, with 9 bases matching TRBD1. Germline V gives CDR1 SQVTM, CDR2 ANQGSEA. The CDR3 length is 12 residues. V shed 4 bases and J 10 bases; nucleotides not matched to a gene: 7. The CDR3, as DNA: TGCAGCGTTGTGACAGGGGGAGGATCAGCTTTCTTT. Translation: CSVVTGGGSAFF. The complete variable domain, with remaining parts taken from reference TRBV29-1 and TRBJ1-1, reads SAVISQKPSRDICQRGTSLTIQCQVDSQVTMMFWYRQQPGQSLTLIATANQGSEATYESGFVIDKFPISRPNLTFSTLTVSNMSPEDSSIYLCSVVTGGGSAFFGQGTRLTVV.

This clonotype was seen ten or more times. This chain joins TRBV12-3 or TRBV12-4 and TRBJ2-6; D call uncertain. The CDR3 covers 16 residues. The ends were cut back, 4 bases at V and 4 bases at J, with 14 bases in the middle. CDR3 coding DNA: TGTGCCAGCAGTTCCCGGGCTCTGGCCGGGGCCAACGTCCTGACTTTC. It encodes CASSSRALAGANVLTF.

J is TRBJ1-6 and V is TRBV4-1; D ambiguous. Germline CDR1 reads MGHRA; CDR2 reads YSYEKL. The CDR3 length is 16 residues. V dropped 1 base and J dropped 8 bases, with 15 bases sitting between them. CDR3 residues: CASSQGPLEEDSPLHF. In DNA form, the CDR3 reads TGCGCCAGCAGCCAAGGACCCCTTGAAGAGGATTCACCCCTCCACTTT.

The sample holds a few counts of this clonotype. V usage is TRBV6-5 and J usage is TRBJ2-7; TRBD1 might be the D (6 bases). V gave up 2 bases and J gave up 7 bases, with 18 bases separating them. Per the germline V gene, CDR1 is MNHEY and CDR2 is SVGAGI. The CDR3 runs 15 residues. This CDR3 is CASSYLRTEKREQYV. CDR3 DNA sequence: TGTGCCAGCAGTTACCTTCGGACAGAAAAAAGGGAGCAGTACGTC.

This clonotype was seen more than once but under ten times. The CDR3 DNA follows: TGTGCCATCAGTGAGGGAGGGGACGGATCCTACGAGCAGTACGTC. Residues: CAISEGGDGSYEQYV. The V gene is TRBV10-3, the J gene TRBJ2-7; TRBD2 is a possible D gene (6 bases). This CDR3 contains 15 residues. CDR1 and CDR2 from the germline V gene are ENHRY and SYGVKD. V was shortened by 2 bases and J by 1 base, with 12 bases between the two germline ends.

In its sample, this clonotype was seen many times. The V and J genes are TRBV5-6 and TRBJ1-3; D gene ambiguous. Germline-derived CDR1 and CDR2 are SGHDT and YYEEEE. This CDR3 has 15 amino acids. With 4 bases removed from V and 0 bases from J, the gap between germline ends came to 11 bases. The CDR3 nucleotides are TGTGCCAGCAGCCCCGGCGGCCCCTCTGGAAACACCATATATTTT. Its protein product is CASSPGGPSGNTIYF.

This clonotype was seen a few times. This chain connects TRBV28 to TRBJ1-2; 7 bases line up with TRBD1. V was clipped by 8 bases and J by 5 bases; unmatched bases: 11. The length of the CDR3 is 14 residues. The germline V gene has CDR1 MDHEN and CDR2 SYDVKM. CDR3 sequence: CASVLPPGQYGYTF. In nucleotides, the CDR3 is TGTGCCAGCGTACTTCCACCGGGACAGTATGGCTACACCTTC.

The sample holds a few counts of this clonotype. The chain is built from TRBV20-1 and TRBJ2-1; 7 bases agree with TRBD1. This CDR3 has 14 amino acids. V shed 4 bases and J 9 bases; nucleotides not matched to a gene: 12. Germline V CDR1 and CDR2: DFQATT, SNEGSKA (reference sequence). The CDR3 loop is CSAKTRKGGREQFF. In nucleotides, the CDR3 is TGCAGTGCTAAGACCAGGAAAGGGGGCCGTGAGCAGTTCTTC.

The chain is built from TRBV7-9 and TRBJ1-2; D gene ambiguous. Trimming took 0 bases from V and 0 from J, leaving 8 bases between them. The CDR3 is 15 amino acids. Germline CDR1 and CDR2: SEHNR and FQNEAQ (reference sequence). The CDR3 DNA reads TGTGCCAGCAGCTTAGCGGGCGGAACTAACTATGGCTACACCTTC. Translating it yields CASSLAGGTNYGYTF.

The sample holds a few counts of this clonotype. The chain carries TRBV5-1 and TRBJ2-3; either TRBD1 or TRBD2 may supply D (5 bases each). This CDR3 comprises 16 residues. Trimming stripped 8 bases from V and 2 bases from J, with 21 bases between. Germline values: CDR1 SGHRS, CDR2 YFSETQ. The CDR3 loop reads CASTTDGGPTTDTQYF. CDR3 sequence (DNA): TGCGCCAGTACTACGGATGGGGGACCCACCACAGATACGCAGTATTTT.

The chain joins TRBV2 to TRBJ2-1; 12 bases fit TRBD2. The CDR3 extends over 15 amino acids. Trimming removed 3 bases from V and 6 bases from J; junction bases left unmatched: 3. CDR1 and CDR2 (germline): SNHLY, FYNNEI. The DNA of the CDR3 is TGTGCCAGCAGTGAGCAACTAGCGGGGGGCAATGAGCAGTTCTTC. It specifies CASSEQLAGGNEQFF.

V usage is TRBV27 and J usage is TRBJ2-2; no clear D. This CDR3 contains 12 residues. Germline V gene data show CDR1 as MNHEY and CDR2 as SMNVEV (reference sequence). The V gene lost 5 bases and the J gene lost 2 bases, with 3 bases spanning the gap. The CDR3 is CASSPNTGELFF. DNA for the CDR3: TGTGCCAGCAGTCCCAACACCGGGGAGCTGTTTTTT.

In this sample, this clonotype turned up a few times. DNA for the CDR3: TGCGCCAGCAGGGCCGGGGATAGGGGACTTGGGACTGAAGCTTTCTTT. Translation: CASRAGDRGLGTEAFF. The chain combines TRBV10-2 with TRBJ1-1; a possible D gene is TRBD1 (5 bases). The CDR3 has 16 residues. Germline V lookup: CDR1 WSHSY, CDR2 SAAADI. Trimming removed 6 bases from V and 5 bases from J, with 22 bases in between.

This clonotype has a count of ten or more. This rearrangement joins TRBV7-3 to TRBJ2-5, with 7 bases fitting TRBD2. Germline V gene data show CDR1 as SGHTA and CDR2 as FQGTGA. This CDR3 region has 16 residues. V gave up 5 bases and J gave up 5 bases; unmatched junction bases: 14. This chain's CDR3 is CASSQNLADHKETQYF. CDR3 DNA: TGTGCCAGCAGCCAAAATCTAGCGGATCATAAGGAGACCCAGTACTTC.

This clonotype was recorded a few times. The chain employs TRBV27 and TRBJ1-1; a possible D gene is TRBD1 (5 bases). There are 12 residues in the CDR3. The V gene's germline CDR1 is MNHEY and CDR2 SMNVEV (reference sequence). V was pared by 3 bases and J by 5 bases, with 7 bases between. The CDR3 loop reads CASSLRGTEAFF. Here the CDR3 DNA reads TGTGCCAGCAGTTTGAGGGGTACTGAAGCTTTCTTT.

This clonotype was observed a few times. The chain couples TRBV19 to TRBJ2-3; 13 positions agree with TRBD2. The CDR3 contains 18 residues. The V and J ends lost 4 bases and 2 bases, in that order; junction bases with no gene match: 9. Per the germline V gene, CDR1 is LNHDA and CDR2 is SQIVND (reference sequence). CDR3 DNA: TGTGCCAGTAGTAGGGGCTGGACTAGCGGGGGACTCACAGATACGCAGTATTTT. Its translation: CASSRGWTSGGLTDTQYF.

This clonotype was counted only a few times. The V gene is TRBV10-3, the J gene TRBJ1-6; D remains unclear. V gave up 6 bases and J gave up 7 bases, with 13 bases separating them. This CDR3 is built from 14 residues. Germline CDR1 reads ENHRY; CDR2 reads SYGVKD. CDR3 protein: CAIRPAGNNSPLHF. CDR3 DNA: TGTGCCATCAGGCCGGCCGGGAACAATTCACCCCTCCACTTT.

Remarks on this clonotype: Given a much more abundant clone one base away, this may be a read error. The rearrangement uses TRBV20-1 and TRBJ1-4, with TRBD1 matching 12 bases. The germline gives CDR1 DFQATT, CDR2 SNEGSKA (reference sequence). This CDR3 is built from 17 residues. The CDR3 loop reads CSVRRDRGRGTNEKLFF. In nucleotides, the CDR3 is TGCAGTGTTAGAAGGGACAGGGGGCGTGGGACTAATGAAAAACTGTTTTTT.